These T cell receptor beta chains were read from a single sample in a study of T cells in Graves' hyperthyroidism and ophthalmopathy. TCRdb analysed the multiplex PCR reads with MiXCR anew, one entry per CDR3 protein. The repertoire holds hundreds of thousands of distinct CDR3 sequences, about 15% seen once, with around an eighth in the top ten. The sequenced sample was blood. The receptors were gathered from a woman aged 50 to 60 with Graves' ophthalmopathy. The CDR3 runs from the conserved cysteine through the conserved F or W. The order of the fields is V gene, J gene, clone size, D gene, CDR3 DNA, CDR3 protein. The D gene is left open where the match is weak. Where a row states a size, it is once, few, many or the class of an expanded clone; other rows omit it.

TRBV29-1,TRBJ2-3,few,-,TGCAGCGTTGAAGCGGGAGTCACAGATACGCAGTATTTT,CSVEAGVTDTQYF
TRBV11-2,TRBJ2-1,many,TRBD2,TGTGCCAGCAGCGGTCCGGGACTAGCGGGAGGTGAGCAGTTCTTC,CASSGPGLAGGEQFF
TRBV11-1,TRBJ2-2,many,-,TGTGCCAGCAGACACCTGAACACCGGGGAGCTGTTTTTT,CASRHLNTGELFF
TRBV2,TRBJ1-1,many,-,TGTGCCAGCAACTGGGGCACTGAAGCTTTCTTT,CASNWGTEAFF
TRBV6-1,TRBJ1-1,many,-,TGTGCCAGCAGTGAAAGGGCAGAACTAAGCCTCACTGAAGCTTTCTTT,CASSERAELSLTEAFF
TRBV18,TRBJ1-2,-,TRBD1,TGTGCCAGCTCACCGACCGGGACAGGATATGGCTACACCTTC,CASSPTGTGYGYTF
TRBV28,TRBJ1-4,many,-,TGTGCCAGCAGTTACAGGGCTGAAAAACTGTTTTTT,CASSYRAEKLFF
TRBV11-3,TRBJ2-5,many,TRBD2,TGTGCCAGCAGCACACACACCGGACTAGCGGGTGCGCAAGAGACCCAGTACTTC,CASSTHTGLAGAQETQYF
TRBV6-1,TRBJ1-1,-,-,TGTGCCAGCAGGCCAAGGGGGACTAAAGCTTTCTTT,CASRPRGTKAFF
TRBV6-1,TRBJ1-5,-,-,TGTGCCAGCAGTGAAGGATCAACGGGACAGCCCCAGCATTTT,CASSEGSTGQPQHF
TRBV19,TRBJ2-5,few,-,TGTGCCAGTAGTTTGGCCGTTGGGGAGACCCAGTACTTC,CASSLAVGETQYF
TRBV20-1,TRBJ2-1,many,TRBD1,TGCAGTGCAAACAGGGGATTAGCCTACAATGAGCAGTTCTTC,CSANRGLAYNEQFF
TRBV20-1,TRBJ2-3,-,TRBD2,TGCAGTGCTCAGCTAGCGGGAGTCGCGGATACGCAGTATTTT,CSAQLAGVADTQYF
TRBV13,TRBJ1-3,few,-,TGTGCCAGCAGCTCGGACGCCTCCTCTGGAAACACCATATATTTT,CASSSDASSGNTIYF
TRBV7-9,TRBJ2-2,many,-,TGTGCCAGCAGCTTAGGACTCGCGAGAGATACCGGGGAGCTGTTTTTT,CASSLGLARDTGELFF
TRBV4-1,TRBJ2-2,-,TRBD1,TGCGCCAGCAGCCAAGATCTCGACAGGGGTTTTACAACGAACACCGGGGAGCTGTTTTTT,CASSQDLDRGFTTNTGELFF
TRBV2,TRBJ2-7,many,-,TGTGCCAGCAGGATCGGGACGCCTTCCTACGAGCAGTACTTC,CASRIGTPSYEQYF
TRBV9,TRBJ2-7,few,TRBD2,TGTGCCAGCAGCGAAAGACAAGCGGGAGGGCGATGGGAGCAGTACTTC,CASSERQAGGRWEQYF
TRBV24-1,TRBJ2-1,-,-,TGTGCCACCAGTGATACTTACACAGGTTTCATCCATGAGCAGTTCTTC,CATSDTYTGFIHEQFF
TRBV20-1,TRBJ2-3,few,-,TGCAGTGCTAGCGGGAGAAAAGGCACAGATACGCAGTATTTT,CSASGRKGTDTQYF
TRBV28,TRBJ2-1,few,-,TGTGCCAGCAGCCGCGACTATTCTTCTGAGCAGTTCTTC,CASSRDYSSEQFF
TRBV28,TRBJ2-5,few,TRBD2,TGTGCCAGCAGTTTTGATCAGCGGGAGGTAGAGACCCAGTACTTC,CASSFDQREVETQYF
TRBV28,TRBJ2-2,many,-,TGTGCCAGCAGCTCCCCGAGGGGAGAGCTTTCCACCGGGGAGCTGTTTTTT,CASSSPRGELSTGELFF
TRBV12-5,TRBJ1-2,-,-,TGTGCTAGTGGTACTAACTGGGGTGGCTACACCTTC,CASGTNWGGYTF
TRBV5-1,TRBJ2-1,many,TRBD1,TGCGCCAGCAGCTTGATCACAGGGGCTCCTGAGCAGTTCTTC,CASSLITGAPEQFF
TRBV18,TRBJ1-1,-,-,TGTGCCAGCTCACCAAATGCGGCGAACACTGAAGCTTTCTTT,CASSPNAANTEAFF
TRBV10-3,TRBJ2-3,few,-,TGTGCCATCAGTGAGTCCGGGAGTGGGACAGATACGCAGTATTTT,CAISESGSGTDTQYF
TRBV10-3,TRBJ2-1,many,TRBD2,TGTGCCATCAGCCCGACTAGCACCTACAATGAGCAGTTCTTC,CAISPTSTYNEQFF
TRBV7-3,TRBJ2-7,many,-,TGTGCCAGCAGCTTATACTCGGGAGTGGGGTACGAGCAGTACTTC,CASSLYSGVGYEQYF
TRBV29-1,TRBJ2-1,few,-,TGCAGCGTTGGGGCCAGGGGCAATGAGCAGTTCTTC,CSVGARGNEQFF
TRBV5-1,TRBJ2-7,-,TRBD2,TGCGCCAGCAGCTCTGCCGGGACTAGCGTCAACGAGCAGTACTTC,CASSSAGTSVNEQYF
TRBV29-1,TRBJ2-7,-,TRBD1,TGCAGCGTTGAAGCCTACGGGACAGGGGGTTCCTACGAGCAGTACTTC,CSVEAYGTGGSYEQYF
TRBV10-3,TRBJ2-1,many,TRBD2,TGTGCCATCAGCGGGACTAGCGGGAGGGCCGTAGTCAATGAGCAGTTCTTC,CAISGTSGRAVVNEQFF
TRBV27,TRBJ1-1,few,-,TGTGCCAGCAGTTCCATCCAGGGGCCGGACACTGAAGCTTTCTTT,CASSSIQGPDTEAFF
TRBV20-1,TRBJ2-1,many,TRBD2,TGCAGTGCTAGAGGACTAGCGGAACCCAATGAGCAGTTCTTC,CSARGLAEPNEQFF
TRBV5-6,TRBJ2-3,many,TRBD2,TGTGCCAGCAGCTTTCGACTAGCGGGGACCACAGATACGCAGTATTTT,CASSFRLAGTTDTQYF
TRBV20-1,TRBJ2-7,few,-,TGCAGTGCAAGTCAGACTAGCTACGAGCAGTACTTC,CSASQTSYEQYF
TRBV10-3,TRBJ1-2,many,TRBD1,TGTGCCATCCCTGAAGGTGTCACAGGGGGCTTTCACTATGGCTACACCTTC,CAIPEGVTGGFHYGYTF
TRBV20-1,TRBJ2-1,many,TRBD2,TGCAGTTCGTCTCCAGCGGGAGGGCCGAGGGAGCAGTTCTTC,CSSSPAGGPREQFF
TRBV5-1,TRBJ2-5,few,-,TGCGCCAGCAGCTTTTCAACAGTGCAAGAGACCCAGTACTTC,CASSFSTVQETQYF
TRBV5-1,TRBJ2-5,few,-,TGCGCCAGCAGCTTGGGGCAGGTTCGAGAGACCCAGTACTTC,CASSLGQVRETQYF
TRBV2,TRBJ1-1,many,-,TGTGCCAGCAGTGTTATGACTGAAGCTTTCTTT,CASSVMTEAFF
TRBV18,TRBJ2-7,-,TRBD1,TGTGCCAGCTCACCACGGACAGGGAGCGAGCAGTACTTC,CASSPRTGSEQYF
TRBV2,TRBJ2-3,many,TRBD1,TGTGCCAGCAGCGACAGGGGGCAGGCTAGCACAGATACGCAGTATTTT,CASSDRGQASTDTQYF
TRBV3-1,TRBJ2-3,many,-,TGTGCCAGCAGCCAAGTACTGGGTCCGGGCACAGATACGCAGTATTTT,CASSQVLGPGTDTQYF
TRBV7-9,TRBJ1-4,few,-,TGTGCCAGCAGCTCCCCCAGGGATTCTAATGAAAAACTGTTTTTT,CASSSPRDSNEKLFF
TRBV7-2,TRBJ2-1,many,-,TGTGCCAGCAGCTTTTCGGCAGCCTCCTCCTACAATGAGCAGTTCTTC,CASSFSAASSYNEQFF
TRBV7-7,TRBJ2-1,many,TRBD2,TGTGCTAGCAGCTTAGATAGCGGGAGGGCCAATGAGCAGTTCTTC,CASSLDSGRANEQFF
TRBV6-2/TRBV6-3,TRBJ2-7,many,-,TGTGCCAGCAGTTGGCCGGGAAGCTACGAGCAGTACTTC,CASSWPGSYEQYF
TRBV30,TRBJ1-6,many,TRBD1,TGTGCCTGGAGTGTAGACAGGGGAAATTCACCCCTCCACTTT,CAWSVDRGNSPLHF
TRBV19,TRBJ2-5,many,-,TGTGCCAGTAGTACACGACAGTTCCAAGAGACCCAGTACTTC,CASSTRQFQETQYF
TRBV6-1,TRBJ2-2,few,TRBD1,TGTGCCAGCAGTTATTTTCGACCTGGGACAGGCAACACCGGGGAGCTGTTTTTT,CASSYFRPGTGNTGELFF
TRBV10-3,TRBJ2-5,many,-,TGTGCCATCAGTGAAGGAAGAAAAGAGACCCAGTACTTC,CAISEGRKETQYF
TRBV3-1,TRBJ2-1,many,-,TGTGCCAGCAGCCAAGGTGGAGGGCTCTCCTACAATGAGCAGTTCTTC,CASSQGGGLSYNEQFF
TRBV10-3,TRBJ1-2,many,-,TGTGCCATCAGTGAAGGCCCCGCTAGGGGTGCCGGCTACACCTTC,CAISEGPARGAGYTF
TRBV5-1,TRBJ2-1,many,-,TGCGCCAGCAGCTTGGAGGACACCGCCTACAATGAGCAGTTCTTC,CASSLEDTAYNEQFF